These 20 T cell receptor beta chains share one sample of origin, sequenced in a study of CD8 T cells in ankylosing spondylitis. TCRdb re-derived calls from the 5' RACE reads in MiXCR, one entry per CDR3 protein. Among 290,000 or so distinct CDR3 sequences listed, about a fifth were seen once. The sequenced sample consisted of blood, either unsorted or a sorted T cell fraction (not recorded which). The receptor set was obtained from a female donor with ankylosing spondylitis or in good health (not recorded which).

This sequence joins TRBV5-6 and TRBJ2-1, with D maybe TRBD1 (5 bases). CDR1 and CDR2 from the germline V gene are SGHDT and YYEEEE. V lost 2 bases, J lost 0 bases, and 9 bases lay in between. This CDR3 has 15 amino acids. The CDR3 loop reads CASSFRVSSYNEQFF. DNA of the CDR3: TGTGCCAGCAGCTTCAGGGTCAGCTCCTACAATGAGCAGTTCTTC.

This sequence joins TRBV12-3 or TRBV12-4 and TRBJ2-5, with TRBD2 identical over 7 bases. V dropped 3 bases and J dropped 5; count of bases not matched to a gene: 9. The CDR3 spans 15 residues. CDR3 bases: TGTGCCAGCAGTTTCCGGGCGCGGGGAGGGGAGACCCAGTACTTC. It encodes CASSFRARGGETQYF.

This clonotype was detected only a few times. The V call is TRBV9, the J call TRBJ2-2; D ambiguous. Germline-derived CDR1 and CDR2 are SGDLS and YYNGEE. This CDR3 contains 16 residues. Trimming took 2 bases from V and 8 from J, leaving 19 bases between them. DNA of the CDR3: TGTGCCAGCAGCGTCCGGAAAACCTTCCCAATGGGGGAGCTGTTTTTT. Amino acids: CASSVRKTFPMGELFF.

The rearrangement links TRBV5-1 to TRBJ2-3; D may be TRBD1 (6 bases). V lost 3 bases, J lost 6 bases, and 17 bases lay in between. Germline CDR1 and CDR2: SGHRS and YFSETQ. The CDR3 extends over 15 amino acids. For the CDR3, the DNA is TGCGCCAGCAGCTCCCCGAGATCAGGGGTGGATACGCAGTATTTT. This encodes CASSSPRSGVDTQYF.

This clonotype appeared a few times. The chain uses TRBV20-1 and TRBJ1-1; no clear D. Trimming took 0 bases from V and 11 from J, leaving 10 bases between them. CDR1 is DFQATT and CDR2 is SNEGSKA in the germline V gene (reference sequence). This CDR3 contains 11 residues. CDR3 loop: CSAREDFGAFF. The CDR3 DNA follows: TGCAGTGCTAGAGAAGATTTCGGGGCTTTCTTT.

The rearrangement joins TRBV20-1 to TRBJ2-7; a possible D gene is TRBD1 (6 bases). Trimming cost V 4 bases and J 0 bases, with 16 bases left between them. The CDR3 spans 15 residues. Germline V CDR1 and CDR2: DFQATT, SNEGSKA (reference sequence). CDR3 DNA sequence: TGCAGTGCTACCGCCCTCAGGGGACCCTCCTACGAGCAGTACTTC. Its protein product is CSATALRGPSYEQYF.

This clonotype showed up just a few times. The J gene is TRBJ2-1, the V gene TRBV12-3 or TRBV12-4; no definite D call. V gave up 6 bases and J gave up 10 bases, with 10 bases separating them. The CDR3 covers 11 residues. The CDR3 spells CASRRTNEQFF. The CDR3 DNA sequence: TGTGCCAGCAGGAGAACCAACGAGCAGTTCTTC.

By its share, this clonotype is medium-sized. The genes are TRBV6-6 and TRBJ2-1; possible D gene TRBD2, 5 bases. Germline assignment: CDR1 MNHNY and CDR2 SVGAGI (reference sequence). Trimming stripped 0 bases from V and 3 bases from J, with 6 bases between. The CDR3 totals 14 residues. The CDR3 sequence is CASSYSRVYNEQFF. In DNA, the CDR3 is TGTGCCAGCAGTTACTCGCGGGTCTACAATGAGCAGTTCTTC.

The DNA for the CDR3 is TGTGCCAGCAGCTCGAAGACTAGCGGGAGCCCTACCCACAATGAGCAGTTCTTC. Translating it yields CASSSKTSGSPTHNEQFF. The chain has TRBV5-6 and TRBJ2-1; 12 bases are a match to TRBD2. Losses at the gene ends were 3 bases for V and 5 bases for J; bases not matched to a gene: 12. Germline CDR1 reads SGHDT; CDR2 reads YYEEEE. The CDR3 sequence is 18 residues long.

This chain joins TRBV5-5 and TRBJ1-2; no definite D call. Trimming cost V 0 bases and J 5 bases, with 14 bases left between them. Germline V lookup: CDR1 SGHKS, CDR2 YYEKEE (reference sequence). The CDR3 loop spans 15 amino acids. This chain's CDR3 is CASSLAVEGAYGYTF. The CDR3 nucleotides are TGTGCCAGCAGCTTGGCGGTTGAGGGCGCATATGGCTACACCTTC.

V usage is TRBV7-2 and J usage is TRBJ1-5; D uncertain. The V end was cut by 3 bases, the J end by 7 bases, with 10 bases between. Looked up from germline, CDR1 is SGHTA and CDR2 is FQGNSA. This CDR3 spans 13 amino acids. The CDR3 loop is CASSLGWRQPQHF. In nucleotides, the CDR3 is TGTGCCAGCAGCTTGGGGTGGAGGCAGCCCCAGCATTTT.

A word on this clonotype: A much larger clone differs from this one at a single base, so this may be a read error. The chain employs TRBV7-9 and TRBJ2-1; D call uncertain. CDR1 and CDR2 from the germline V gene are SEHNR and FQNEAQ (reference sequence). This CDR3 is built from 12 residues. Trimming took 6 bases from V and 4 from J, leaving 7 bases between them. CDR3 loop: CASRETYNEQFF. The CDR3 coding sequence is TGTGCCAGCAGGGAGACTTACAATGAGCAGTTCTTC.

This clonotype was counted many times. J is TRBJ2-5 and V is TRBV5-1; possibly TRBD2 for D (5 bases). Germline V CDR1 and CDR2: SGHRS, YFSETQ. This CDR3 is 14 amino acids long. Deletions cut 0 bases from V and 5 bases from J, with 11 bases between. CDR3 DNA sequence: TGCGCCAGCAGCTTGGCCGACGGGATGGAGACCCAGTACTTC. Its translation: CASSLADGMETQYF. The whole variable domain, filled in from reference TRBV5-1 and TRBJ2-5, reads KAGVTQTPRYLIKTRGQQVTLSCSPISGHRSVSWYQQTPGQGLQFLFEYFSETQRNKGNFPGRFSGRQFSNSRSEMNVSTLELGDSALYLCASSLADGMETQYFGPGTRLLVL.

This clonotype appeared a few times. The CDR3 here is CASSPNSGTGATDTQYF. For the CDR3, the DNA is TGTGCCAGCAGCCCAAACTCCGGGACAGGGGCCACAGATACGCAGTATTTT. The V gene is TRBV4-2, the J gene TRBJ2-3, with 10 bases that match TRBD1. The junction had 9 bases not matched to a gene; V was cut back by 4 bases and J by 2 bases. Germline V gene data show CDR1 as LGHNA and CDR2 as YNFKEQ. This CDR3 is 17 amino acids long.

This clonotype was seen a few times. The chain carries TRBV7-9 and TRBJ1-6, with a possible D match to TRBD1 (5 bases). With 5 bases removed from V and 9 bases from J, the gap between germline ends came to 14 bases. Per germline, CDR1 SEHNR and CDR2 FQNEAQ (reference sequence). This CDR3 is built from 14 residues. This chain's CDR3 is CASSAMQGSSPLHF. The CDR3 nucleotides read TGTGCCAGCAGCGCGATGCAGGGTTCTTCACCCCTCCACTTT.

The sample holds one count of this clonotype. V usage is TRBV2 and J usage is TRBJ2-2; 9 bases are shared with TRBD2. The CDR3 has 15 residues. V was pared by 7 bases and J by 6 bases, with 9 bases of the junction left unmatched. The V gene's germline CDR1 is SNHLY and CDR2 FYNNEI. The CDR3 nucleotides read TGTGCCAGCATGAAGCGGGAGGCCGGGTCCGGGGAGCTGTTTTTT. This translates into CASMKREAGSGELFF.

This CDR3 is CSLLKTDTQYF. Written as DNA, the CDR3 is TGCAGTCTACTTAAGACAGATACGCAGTATTTT. The chain is built from TRBV20-1 and TRBJ2-3; D ambiguous. Per germline, CDR1 DFQATT and CDR2 SNEGSKA (reference sequence). The length of the CDR3 is 11 residues. The germline V and J ends were trimmed by 8 bases and 3 bases, with 9 bases remaining between them.

The rearrangement joins TRBV9 to TRBJ2-1, with 7 nucleotides matching TRBD2. Unmatched junction bases numbered 3, after V lost 0 bases and J lost 6 bases. The CDR3 sequence is 14 residues long. Germline CDR1 reads SGDLS; CDR2 reads YYNGEE. The CDR3 is CASSVVTSSNEQFF. CDR3 in DNA: TGTGCCAGCAGCGTAGTGACTAGCTCCAATGAGCAGTTCTTC.

This clonotype was counted a few times. The chain uses TRBV20-1 and TRBJ2-3, with TRBD1 matching over 8 bases. CDR3 length: 13 residues. Losses at the gene ends were 4 bases for V and 6 bases for J; bases not matched to a gene: 6. CDR1 and CDR2 from the germline V gene are DFQATT and SNEGSKA (reference sequence). CDR3 sequence reads: CSATTGVVDTQYF. CDR3 DNA: TGCAGTGCTACGACAGGGGTGGTGGATACGCAGTATTTT.

V and J are TRBV10-3 and TRBJ2-1; TRBD1 matches at 7 bases. The CDR3 contains 14 residues. Germline CDR1 reads ENHRY; CDR2 reads SYGVKD. Losses at the gene ends were 11 bases for V and 7 bases for J; bases not matched to a gene: 14. CDR3 nucleotides: TGTGCCGCGGCCGGGTCAGGGGGAATTAATGAGCAGTTCTTC. Translation: CAAAGSGGINEQFF.